These T cell receptor beta chains were read from a single sample in a study of T cell repertoires in cytomegalovirus infection. TCRdb called the reads again in MiXCR, with one record for every CDR3 protein. This sample has fewer than 550,000 distinct CDR3 sequences, with about 25% found just once. Input material: PBMCs. Receptors originate from a human donor in good health (CMV status not recorded). Some clones in this sample may be carry-over from other donors' samples. Each CDR3 is given with its conserved first and last residue. D genes are given only for firm matches. Size is stated for part of the rows, as once, few or many counts, or as a class when the clone is expanded.

cdr3_length	v_call	d_call	clone_size	j_call	cdr3_aa	cdr3_nt
13	TRBV7-2	TRBD1	many	TRBJ2-3	CASSRTGWDTQYF	TGTGCCAGCAGTCGGACAGGGTGGGATACGCAGTATTTT
18	TRBV6-2/TRBV6-3	TRBD2	-	TRBJ2-4	CASSLGLAASRAKNIQYF	TGTGCCAGCAGCCTCGGACTAGCGGCCTCTCGCGCCAAAAACATTCAGTACTTC
18	TRBV7-8	TRBD2	-	TRBJ2-2	CASSRTGLAGLSAGELFF	TGTGCCAGCAGCCGAACTGGACTAGCGGGGCTCTCGGCCGGGGAGCTGTTTTTT
15	TRBV2	-	-	TRBJ2-6	CASSEVISGANVLTF	TGTGCCAGCAGTGAAGTGATATCGGGGGCCAACGTCCTGACTTTC
14	TRBV6-2/TRBV6-3	-	few	TRBJ2-7	CASSFGLVRVEQYF	TGTGCCAGCAGCTTCGGACTCGTCAGGGTCGAGCAGTACTTC
13	TRBV5-1	-	-	TRBJ1-2	CASSSRANYGYTF	TGCGCCAGCAGCTCGAGGGCCAACTATGGCTACACCTTC
16	TRBV19	TRBD1	few	TRBJ1-1	CASSIDRGLLNTEAFF	TGTGCCAGTAGTATAGACAGGGGGCTATTGAACACTGAAGCTTTCTTT
17	TRBV7-2	TRBD2	many	TRBJ2-4	CASSPLGEGLAKNIQYF	TGTGCCAGCAGTCCCCTGGGGGAGGGTCTAGCCAAAAACATTCAGTACTTC
12	TRBV29-1	-	-	TRBJ1-2	CSVGREDYGYTF	TGCAGCGTTGGAAGGGAGGACTATGGCTACACCTTC
13	TRBV20-1	-	few	TRBJ1-5	CSVRGNLNQPQHF	TGCAGTGTGAGGGGGAATTTGAATCAGCCCCAGCATTTT
15	TRBV6-5	-	-	TRBJ2-1	CASSYQGGTYNEQFF	TGTGCCAGCAGTTACCAGGGGGGGACCTACAATGAGCAGTTCTTC
14	TRBV15	TRBD1	few	TRBJ1-1	CATSKIDRGTEAFF	TGTGCCACCAGCAAAATTGACAGGGGCACTGAAGCTTTCTTT
14	TRBV10-3	-	few	TRBJ1-1	CAISEGHLNTEAFF	TGTGCCATCAGTGAAGGACACTTGAACACTGAAGCTTTCTTT
13	TRBV7-9	-	few	TRBJ2-5	CASSLVPAETQYF	TGTGCCAGCAGCTTAGTCCCGGCGGAGACCCAGTACTTC
14	TRBV7-8	-	few	TRBJ2-3	CASSFFEKEDTQYF	TGTGCCAGCAGCTTTTTTGAGAAGGAAGATACGCAGTATTTT